This T cell receptor beta chain appears in the sequencing data of a study of T-cell memory formation after mild COVID-19. Findings and limits, study-wide: The main location of contracting CD4+ clones was CM and EM, and that of contracting CD8+ clones was EMRA. Pre-infection memory harbored some responding clones, suggesting cross-reactive memory joined.

The CDR3 contains 15 residues. Germline CDR1 and CDR2: LNHDA and SQIVND (reference sequence). V gave up 3 bases and J gave up 7 bases, with 18 bases separating them. Constant-segment primers were used for 5'RACE, and the resulting TCR alpha and TCR beta cDNA libraries carried sample barcodes and UMIs. Each CDR3 protein gets one entry after TCRdb re-called the 5' RACE reads with MiXCR. This table has 210,000 or so distinct CDR3 sequences, around 26% appearing once. Comment on this clonotype: Its antigen is currently unknown.

The J gene is TRBJ1-2, the V gene TRBV19, with unresolved D. The clonotype was recovered from an adult woman who had mild COVID-19 (a few samples of this study predate the infection). Cell type and time point are not known. The sequenced sample consisted of PBMCs or a T cell subset sorted from them (not recorded which). The CDR3 DNA is TGTGCCAGTAGTATGGTAGGGCAGCGATCGGGTGGCTACACCTTC. Translation gives CASSMVGQRSGGYTF. The variable domain in full, with the rest retrieved from reference TRBV19 and TRBJ1-2, is DGGITQSPKYLFRKEGQNVTLSCEQNLNHDAMYWYRQDPGQGLRLIYYSQIVNDFQKGDIAEGYSVSREKKESFPLTVTSAQKNPTAFYLCASSMVGQRSGGYTFGSGTRLTVV.